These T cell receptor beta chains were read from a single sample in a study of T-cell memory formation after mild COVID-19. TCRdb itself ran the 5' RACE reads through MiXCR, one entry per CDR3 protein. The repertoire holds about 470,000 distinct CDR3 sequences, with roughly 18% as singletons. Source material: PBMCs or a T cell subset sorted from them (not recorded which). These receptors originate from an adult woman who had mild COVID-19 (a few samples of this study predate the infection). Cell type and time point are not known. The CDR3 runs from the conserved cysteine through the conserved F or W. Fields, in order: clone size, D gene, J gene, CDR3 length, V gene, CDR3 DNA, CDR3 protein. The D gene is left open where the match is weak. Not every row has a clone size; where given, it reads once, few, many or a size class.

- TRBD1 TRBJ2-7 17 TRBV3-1 TGTGCCAGCAGCCACCCAGGGGGCTGGGACAGCTCCTACGAGCAGTACTTC CASSHPGGWDSSYEQYF
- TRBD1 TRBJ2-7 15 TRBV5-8 TGTGCCAGCAGCTCCCACCGGACAGGTTCTGACGAGCAGTACTTC CASSSHRTGSDEQYF
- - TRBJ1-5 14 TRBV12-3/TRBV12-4 TGTGCCAGCAGTTTAAAGGTGGACAATCAGCCCCAGCATTTT CASSLKVDNQPQHF
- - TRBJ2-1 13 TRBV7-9 TGTGCCAGCAGCTTAAGGTTGCACAATGAGCAGTTCTTC CASSLRLHNEQFF
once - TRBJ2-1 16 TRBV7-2 TGTGCCAGCACCCGTGGGGGGACTGGGAGGTACAATGAGCAGTTCTTC CASTRGGTGRYNEQFF
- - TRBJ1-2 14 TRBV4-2 TGTGCCAGCAGCCAATTCACAGGGAACTATGGCTACACCTTC CASSQFTGNYGYTF
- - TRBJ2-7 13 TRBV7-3 TGTGCCAGCAGCTTATCCCCCCAGGGCGGGCAGTACTTC CASSLSPQGGQYF
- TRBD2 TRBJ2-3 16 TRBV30 TGTGCCTGGAGTGTAACTAGCGGGGGGGCCACAGATACGCAGTATTTT CAWSVTSGGATDTQYF
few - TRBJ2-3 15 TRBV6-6 TGTGCCAGCAGTTACGAGAGGGCCGGGAAAGATACGCAGTATTTT CASSYERAGKDTQYF
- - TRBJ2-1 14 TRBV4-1 TGCGCCAGCAAAGCCGGGACGGACTACAATGAGCAGTTCTTC CASKAGTDYNEQFF
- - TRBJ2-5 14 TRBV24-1 TGTGCCACCAGTGATTATGGGGGACAAGAGACCCAGTACTTC CATSDYGGQETQYF
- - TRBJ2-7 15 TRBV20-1 TGCAGTGCTAGAGATTTGGGGCGCAGGGTCCACGAGCAGTACTTC CSARDLGRRVHEQYF
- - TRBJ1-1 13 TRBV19 TGTGCCAGTAGTATTACCTTGAACACTGAAGCTTTCTTT CASSITLNTEAFF
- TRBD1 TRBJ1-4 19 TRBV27 TGTGCCAGCAGTTTTTGGGGCTTAGGTTCGACAGGGCCTAATGAAAAACTGTTTTTT CASSFWGLGSTGPNEKLFF
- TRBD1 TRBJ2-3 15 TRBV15 TGTGCCACCGAACCGGGACAGGGACTAACAGATACGCAGTATTTT CATEPGQGLTDTQYF
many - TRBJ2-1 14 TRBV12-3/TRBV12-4 TGTGCCAGCAGCTTTCAGCACTCTGGCAATGAGCAGTTCTTC CASSFQHSGNEQFF
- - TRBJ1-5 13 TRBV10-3 TGTGCCATCAGTTCAAATGCGAATCAGCCCCAGCATTTT CAISSNANQPQHF
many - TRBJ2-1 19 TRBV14 TGTGCCAGCAGCCACGAGGTTAACCAGGCCCTTAGCTCCTACAATGAGCAGTTCTTC CASSHEVNQALSSYNEQFF
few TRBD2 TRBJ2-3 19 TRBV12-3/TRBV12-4 TGTGCCAGCAGTTTAAACCTAGCGGGAGTGAAGGCATTCCCAGATACGCAGTATTTT CASSLNLAGVKAFPDTQYF
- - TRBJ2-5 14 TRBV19 TGTGCCAGTAGTATTAGGGGTTCAGGAGAGACCCAGTACTTC CASSIRGSGETQYF
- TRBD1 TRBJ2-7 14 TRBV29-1 TGCAGCGGTATCACTGGGGGGACAGGCTACGAGCAGTACTTC CSGITGGTGYEQYF
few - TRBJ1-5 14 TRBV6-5 TGTGCCAGCAGTTACTCGGGGCAGGGCCTAACTCAGCATTTT CASSYSGQGLTQHF
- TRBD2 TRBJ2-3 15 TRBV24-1 TGTGCCACCAGTGATCCACTAGCGGTGAAAGATACGCAGTATTTT CATSDPLAVKDTQYF
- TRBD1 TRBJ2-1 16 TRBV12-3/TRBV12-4 TGTGCCAGCAGCCCCTCAGGGGGCGCCGCTTACAATGAGCAGTTCTTC CASSPSGGAAYNEQFF
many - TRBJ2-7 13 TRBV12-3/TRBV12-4 TGTGCCAGCAGTTTAGTCGCGGGCTACGAGCAGTACTTC CASSLVAGYEQYF
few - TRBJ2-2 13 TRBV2 TGTGCCAGCAGTTATCAGGGCTCCGGGGAGCTGTTTTTT CASSYQGSGELFF
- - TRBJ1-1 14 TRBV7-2 TGTGCCAGCAGCTCCAGGGGCACGAACACTGAAGCTTTCTTT CASSSRGTNTEAFF
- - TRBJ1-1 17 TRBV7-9 TGTGCCAGCAGCTCCGGTCGGACAGCATACATGAACACTGAAGCTTTCTTT CASSSGRTAYMNTEAFF
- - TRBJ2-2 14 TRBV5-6 TGTGCCAGCAGTGACCAGGGTTGGACCGGGGAGCTGTTTTTT CASSDQGWTGELFF
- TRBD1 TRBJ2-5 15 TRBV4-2 TGTGCCAGCAGCCAAGGGGACAGGGCCCAAGAGACCCAGTACTTC CASSQGDRAQETQYF
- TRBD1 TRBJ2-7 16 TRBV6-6 TGTGCCAGCAAGCCACCTGGGGGACAGGGGAAAGTGTCGCAGTACTTC CASKPPGGQGKVSQYF
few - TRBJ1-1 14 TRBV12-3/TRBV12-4 TGTGCCAGCAATCTATTTGTCCCGTCCTCTGAAGCTTTCTTT CASNLFVPSSEAFF
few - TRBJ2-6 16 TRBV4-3 TGCGCCAGCAGCCTAACAAGGGGATCTGGGGCCAACGTCCTGACTTTC CASSLTRGSGANVLTF
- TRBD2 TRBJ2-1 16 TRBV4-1 TGCGCCAGCAGCCAATACAGGCTAGCGGGAGACAATGAGCAGTTCTTC CASSQYRLAGDNEQFF
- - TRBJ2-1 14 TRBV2 TGTGCCAGCATGTTGGCGTCCTGGGGCAATGAGCAGTTCTTC CASMLASWGNEQFF
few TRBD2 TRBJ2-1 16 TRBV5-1 TGCGCCAGCAGCTTGGTCAGACTAGCGGGAGCTAATGAGCAGTTCTTC CASSLVRLAGANEQFF
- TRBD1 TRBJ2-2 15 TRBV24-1 TGTGCCACCAGTGAGAGAACAGGGGTCACCGGGGAGCTGTTTTTT CATSERTGVTGELFF
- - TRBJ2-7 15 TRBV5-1 TGCGCCAGCAGCTTGTCAGCTCTTAGCTCCTACGAGCAGTACTTC CASSLSALSSYEQYF
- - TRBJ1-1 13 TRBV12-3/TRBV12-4 TGTGCCAGCAGGGTATACACGAACACTGAAGCTTTCTTT CASRVYTNTEAFF
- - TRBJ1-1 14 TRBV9 TGTGCCAGCAGCGTAGCAGGGAGGGGCACTGAAGCTTTCTTT CASSVAGRGTEAFF
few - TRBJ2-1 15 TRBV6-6 TGTGCCAGCCAGCTCATGGGGGCAGGTTACAATGAGCAGTTCTTC CASQLMGAGYNEQFF
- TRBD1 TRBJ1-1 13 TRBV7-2 TGTGCCAGCAGCTCGGACAGGACGGCTGAAGCTTTCTTT CASSSDRTAEAFF
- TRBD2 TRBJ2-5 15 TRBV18 TGTGCCAGCTCACCAAAGCGAGCGGGAGTGGAGACCCAGTACTTC CASSPKRAGVETQYF
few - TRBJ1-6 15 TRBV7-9 TGTGCCAGCAGCTTTGCGTTCGGGGATAATTCACCCCTCCACTTT CASSFAFGDNSPLHF
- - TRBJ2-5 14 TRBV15 TGTGCCACGAGCCCGTCAGGGTCTTGGGAGACCCAGTACTTC CATSPSGSWETQYF
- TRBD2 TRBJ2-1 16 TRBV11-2 TGTGCCAGCAGCCCTAGTAGGACTAGCGGGAGTTATGAGCAGTTCTTC CASSPSRTSGSYEQFF